The 10 T cell receptor beta chains presented below share a single source sample, sequenced in a study of spatial heterogeneity in lung cancer. TCRdb reprocessed the 5' RACE reads with MiXCR, giving one entry per CDR3 protein. The table lists approximately 92,000 distinct CDR3 sequences, over 9.5% of them singletons. As for time point: sample taken at primary tumor resection. Whole RNA, isolated from tumor, nontumor lung or frozen PBMC, was sequenced without prior sorting. The sequences come from PBMCs, collected at surgery. These receptors came from a male donor with early-stage non-small cell lung cancer.

The chain carries TRBV6-1 and TRBJ1-2; a possible D gene is TRBD1 (5 bases). The CDR3 is 13 residues long. The germline V gene has CDR1 MNHNS and CDR2 SASEGT. Deletions cut 4 bases from V and 4 bases from J, with 10 bases between. CDR3 amino acids: CASSARGVYGYTF. CDR3 bases: TGTGCCAGCAGTGCGAGGGGCGTCTATGGCTACACCTTC.

The chain couples TRBV7-9 to TRBJ1-3; D is ambiguous. Germline V lookup: CDR1 SEHNR, CDR2 FQNEAQ (reference sequence). This CDR3 comprises 14 residues. V dropped 5 bases and J dropped 2 bases, with 10 bases sitting between them. The CDR3 nucleotides are TGTGCCAGCAGCATGAACACTCCTGGAAACACCATATATTTT. Amino acid sequence: CASSMNTPGNTIYF.

This clonotype was found a few times. The rearrangement links TRBV5-1 to TRBJ2-5; D is unresolved. The CDR3 totals 14 residues. The V end was cut by 0 bases, the J end by 2 bases, with 8 bases between. The germline V gene encodes CDR1 SGHRS and CDR2 YFSETQ. The CDR3 DNA reads as TGCGCCAGCAGCTTGGGAAGTGGTCAAGAGACCCAGTACTTC. Its protein is CASSLGSGQETQYF.

The CDR3 DNA reads TGTGCCAGCAGTTTAGTGACGAGCTCCTATAATTCACCCCTCCACTTT. It codes for CASSLVTSSYNSPLHF. The chain joins TRBV28 to TRBJ1-6; D ambiguous. Germline V gene data show CDR1 as MDHEN and CDR2 as SYDVKM. Trimming removed 2 bases at V and 0 bases at J, with 8 bases between. CDR3 length equals 16 residues.

The chain is built from TRBV7-2 and TRBJ2-1, with TRBD2 identical over 10 bases. Germline CDR1 and CDR2: SGHTA and FQGNSA. The CDR3 sequence is 17 residues long. The V segment lost 1 base and the J segment 6 bases; nucleotides outside the gene matches: 9. As DNA, the CDR3 is TGTGCCAGCAGCTTAGAAATTCGGCTAGCGGGAGCCAATGAGCAGTTCTTC. Amino acids: CASSLEIRLAGANEQFF. The full variable domain, rest sourced from reference TRBV7-2 and TRBJ2-1, is GAGVSQSPSNKVTEKGKDVELRCDPISGHTALYWYRQSLGQGLEFLIYFQGNSAPDKSGLPSDRFSAERTGGSVSTLTIQRTQQEDSAVYLCASSLEIRLAGANEQFFGPGTRLTVL.

This clonotype has a handful of counts. The CDR3 reads CAISESRTTGEQFF. The CDR3 region has the DNA TGTGCCATCAGTGAGTCCCGTACTACGGGTGAGCAGTTCTTC. V usage is TRBV10-3 and J usage is TRBJ2-1; no firm D call. Deletions cut 0 bases from V and 9 bases from J, with 12 bases between. The CDR3 spans 14 residues. Germline CDR1 is ENHRY and CDR2 is SYGVKD.

CDR3 DNA: TGTGCCTCTTGGGCTACTAGCACAGATACGCAGTATTTT. Amino acids: CASWATSTDTQYF. This sequence joins TRBV6-5 and TRBJ2-3; no firm D call. Trimming pared 11 bases from V and 0 bases from J, leaving 12 bases between. Germline V gives CDR1 MNHEY, CDR2 SVGAGI. This CDR3 has 13 residues.

This clonotype has just a few counts. The chain carries TRBV29-1 and TRBJ1-6; D gene ambiguous. Deletions cut 6 bases from V and 0 bases from J, with 12 bases between. In germline, CDR1 is SQVTM, CDR2 ANQGSEA. This CDR3 is built from 15 residues. CDR3 DNA sequence: TGCAGCGTACCAGGATTGAGCTCCTATAATTCACCCCTCCACTTT. This encodes CSVPGLSSYNSPLHF.

This clonotype was counted many times. CDR3 residues: CASSLGLTRFTDTQYF. The CDR3 DNA sequence: TGTGCCAGCAGCTTAGGGCTAACTAGATTCACAGATACGCAGTATTTT. J is TRBJ2-3 and V is TRBV7-2; possible D gene TRBD2, 5 bases. CDR3 length equals 16 residues. Deletions cut 1 base from V and 2 bases from J, with 13 bases between. CDR1 and CDR2 from the germline V gene are SGHTA and FQGNSA.

This clonotype was detected ten times or more. The chain employs TRBV9 and TRBJ2-3; 9 nucleotides align to TRBD2. With 3 bases clipped from V and 2 bases from J, the junction kept 4 bases outside the gene matches. Germline assignment: CDR1 SGDLS and CDR2 YYNGEE. The CDR3 is 15 amino acids. CDR3 in DNA: TGTGCCAGCAGCGGACTAGCGGAGGTCACAGATACGCAGTATTTT. It is translated as CASSGLAEVTDTQYF.